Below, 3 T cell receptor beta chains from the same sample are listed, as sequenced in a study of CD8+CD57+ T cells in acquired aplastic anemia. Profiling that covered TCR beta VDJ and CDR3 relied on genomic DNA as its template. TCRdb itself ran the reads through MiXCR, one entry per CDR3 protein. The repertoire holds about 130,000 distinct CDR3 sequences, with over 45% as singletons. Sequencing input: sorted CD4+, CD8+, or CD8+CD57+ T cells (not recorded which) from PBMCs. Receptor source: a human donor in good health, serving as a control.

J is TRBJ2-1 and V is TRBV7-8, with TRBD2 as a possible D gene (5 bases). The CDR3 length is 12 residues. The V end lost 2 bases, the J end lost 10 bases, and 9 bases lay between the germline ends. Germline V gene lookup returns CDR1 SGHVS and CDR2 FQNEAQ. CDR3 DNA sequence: TGTGCCAGCAGCTTAAGTGAGGGAGAGCAGTTCTTC. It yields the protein CASSLSEGEQFF.

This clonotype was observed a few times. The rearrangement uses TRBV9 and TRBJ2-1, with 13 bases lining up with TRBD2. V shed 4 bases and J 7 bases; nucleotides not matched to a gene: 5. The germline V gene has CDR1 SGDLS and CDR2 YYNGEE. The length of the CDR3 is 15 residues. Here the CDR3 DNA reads TGTGCCAGCAGCCCCTGGACTAGCGGGAGTAATGAGCAGTTCTTC. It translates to CASSPWTSGSNEQFF.

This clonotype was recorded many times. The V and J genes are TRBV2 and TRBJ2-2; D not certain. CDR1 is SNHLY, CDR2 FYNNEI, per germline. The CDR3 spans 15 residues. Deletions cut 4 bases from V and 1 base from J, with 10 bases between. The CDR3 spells CASSGAPGNTGELFF. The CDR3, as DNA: TGTGCCAGCAGTGGAGCGCCCGGGAACACCGGGGAGCTGTTTTTT.